Each of the 11 T cell receptor beta chains below was sequenced from the same sample in a study of shared clonotypes between healthy human individuals. Assay: immunoSEQ multiplex PCR; the TCRdb copy retains only in-frame clones and omits some. The repertoire holds approximately 2,300,000 clones, with about nine tenths as singletons. Sequenced material: naive CD4+ T cells from PBMCs. Specified subset: CD45RA+ positively selected. All receptors derive from a man aged 18-30 years in good health. Some clones in this sample may be carry-over from other donors' samples.

This CDR3 reads CASSATGQETQYF. DNA of the CDR3: TGTGCCAGCAGCGCGACAGGACAAGAGACCCAGTACTTC. The chain couples TRBV6-1 to TRBJ2-5, with D perhaps TRBD1 (6 bases). The CDR3 length is 13 residues. CDR1 is MNHNS, CDR2 SASEGT, per germline. Trimming left V 6 bases short and J 2 bases short, with 10 bases between.

The chain uses TRBV9 and TRBJ1-3; no reliable D call. Germline V gives CDR1 SGDLS, CDR2 YYNGEE. The CDR3 contains 19 residues. V was clipped by 5 bases and J by 0 bases, with 24 bases between them. This CDR3 is CASSDNQGNSRSSGNTIYF. The CDR3 coding sequence is TGTGCCAGCAGTGATAATCAAGGAAACAGCAGGAGCTCTGGAAACACCATATATTTT. Full variable domain (remainder filled in from reference TRBV9 and TRBJ1-3): DSGVTQTPKHLITATGQRVTLRCSPRSGDLSVYWYQQSLDQGLQFLIQYYNGEERAKGNILERFSAQQFPDLHSELNLSSLELGDSALYFCASSDNQGNSRSSGNTIYFGEGSWLTVV.

This chain connects TRBV7-2 to TRBJ2-1; possible D gene TRBD2, 6 bases. There are 13 residues in the CDR3. Germline CDR1 SGHTA, CDR2 FQGNSA. V was cut by 11 bases and J by 8 bases, with 19 bases left in between. The CDR3 DNA reads as TGTGCCGGCACGGTCGGGAGTATACATGAGCAGTTCTTC. It is translated as CAGTVGSIHEQFF. Supplemented by reference TRBV7-2 and TRBJ2-1, the full variable domain reads GAGVSQSPSNKVTEKGKDVELRCDPISGHTALYWYRQSLGQGLEFLIYFQGNSAPDKSGLPSDRFSAERTGGSVSTLTIQRTQQEDSAVYLCAGTVGSIHEQFFGPGTRLTVL.

The rearrangement uses TRBV9 and TRBJ2-5; 9 nucleotides agree with TRBD2. With 0 bases clipped from V and 4 bases from J, the junction kept 22 bases outside the gene matches. The CDR3 consists of 21 residues. Germline-derived CDR1 and CDR2 are SGDLS and YYNGEE. This chain's CDR3 is CASSVGPPTAGGPLNRETQYF. In nucleotides, the CDR3 is TGTGCCAGCAGCGTAGGTCCCCCAACGGCGGGAGGGCCTCTGAATAGAGAGACCCAGTACTTC.

The V call is TRBV9, the J call TRBJ2-3; TRBD1 agrees at 7 bases. The germline CDR1 and CDR2 sequences are SGDLS and YYNGEE. J lost 0 bases, V lost 3 bases, and 4 bases had no gene match. The CDR3 has 15 amino acids. The CDR3 sequence is CASSGGTASTDTQYF. The CDR3 DNA reads as TGTGCCAGCAGCGGAGGGACAGCTAGCACAGATACGCAGTATTTT.

This clone was counted a few times. The chain employs TRBV5-1 and TRBJ1-1; 12 bases align to TRBD1. The CDR3 is 16 amino acids. The V segment lost 0 bases and the J segment 5 bases; nucleotides outside the gene matches: 5. CDR1 and CDR2 from the germline V gene are SGHRS and YFSETQ. CDR3 in amino acids: CASSLGDRGPGTEAFF. The CDR3 coding sequence is TGCGCCAGCAGCTTGGGGGACAGGGGGCCAGGGACTGAAGCTTTCTTT.

This CDR3 reads CASSATYTKRQFF. The CDR3 DNA follows: TGCGCCAGCAGCGCCACCTATACAAAAAGGCAGTTCTTC. This chain uses TRBV5-1 with TRBJ2-1; no clear D gene. The germline V gene encodes CDR1 SGHRS and CDR2 YFSETQ. The CDR3 runs to 13 residues. The V gene lost 4 bases and the J gene lost 12 bases, with 17 bases spanning the gap. The full variable domain, completed using reference TRBV5-1 and TRBJ2-1, is KAGVTQTPRYLIKTRGQQVTLSCSPISGHRSVSWYQQTPGQGLQFLFEYFSETQRNKGNFPGRFSGRQFSNSRSEMNVSTLELGDSALYLCASSATYTKRQFFGPGTRLTVL.

This clone was seen only once. The rearrangement links TRBV7-2 to TRBJ1-3; the D is unclear. V lost 5 bases to trimming and J lost 4 bases, with 12 bases between them. Germline values: CDR1 SGHTA, CDR2 FQGNSA. The CDR3 length is 14 residues. In DNA, the CDR3 is TGTGCCAGCAGCCCCCTGGGTTGGGGAAACACCATATATTTT. It specifies CASSPLGWGNTIYF.

The chain combines TRBV7-9 with TRBJ2-1, with a weak D call TRBD1 (6 bases). There are 17 residues in the CDR3. In germline, CDR1 is SEHNR, CDR2 FQNEAQ (reference sequence). Trimming cost V 5 bases and J 1 base, with 18 bases left between them. The CDR3, as DNA: TGTGCCAGCAGCCCCAGAAAGGGTAGGGGGTCCTACAATGAGCAGTTCTTC. It encodes CASSPRKGRGSYNEQFF. The variable domain in full, with the rest retrieved from reference TRBV7-9 and TRBJ2-1, is DTGVSQNPRHKITKRGQNVTFRCDPISEHNRLYWYRQTLGQGPEFLTYFQNEAQLEKSRLLSDRFSAERPKGSFSTLEIQRTEQGDSAMYLCASSPRKGRGSYNEQFFGPGTRLTVL.

This clone has a single count. The chain recombines TRBV5-1 with TRBJ2-5; D is ambiguous. Trimming took 4 bases from V and 5 from J, leaving 18 bases between them. The CDR3 totals 15 residues. Germline loops: CDR1 SGHRS, CDR2 YFSETQ. The CDR3 protein is CASSNRTRAWETQYF. The CDR3 bases are TGCGCCAGCAGCAACCGGACCCGGGCCTGGGAGACCCAGTACTTC.

The CDR3 reads CASSLVAQETQYF. The DNA for the CDR3 is TGTGCCAGCAGCTTGGTCGCGCAAGAGACCCAGTACTTC. The chain couples TRBV5-4 to TRBJ2-5; no definite D call. The CDR3 has 13 residues. The germline V and J ends were trimmed by 0 bases and 2 bases, with 5 bases remaining between them. Germline values: CDR1 SGHNT, CDR2 YYREEE (reference sequence).